This is a list of T cell receptor beta chains from one sample in a study of siplizumab effects on memory and regulatory T cells. TCRdb's copy holds only in-frame clones and misses some; the assay was immunoSEQ multiplex PCR. The sample holds roughly 100,000 clones, 85% to 95% seen once. The sequenced sample was CD4+ T cells sorted from blood. The receptors here all came from a human donor in good health. Both conserved end residues are part of each CDR3. D genes are given only for firm matches. The listing skips clone size in some rows; elsewhere it reads once, few, many or a size class.

v_call: TRBV11-2
clone_size: NA
j_call: TRBJ1-6
d_call: NA
cdr3_aa: CASSPHTHSPLHF
cdr3_nt: TGTGCCAGCAGCCCTCACACCCACTCACCCCTCCACTTT

v_call: TRBV30
clone_size: NA
j_call: TRBJ2-4
d_call: NA
cdr3_aa: CAWSADSPKNIQYF
cdr3_nt: TGTGCCTGGAGCGCGGACAGTCCCAAAAACATTCAGTACTTC

v_call: TRBV2
clone_size: NA
j_call: TRBJ1-5
d_call: NA
cdr3_aa: CASGFGQINQPQHF
cdr3_nt: TGTGCCAGCGGATTCGGACAGATAAATCAGCCCCAGCATTTT

v_call: TRBV18
clone_size: NA
j_call: TRBJ1-5
d_call: NA
cdr3_aa: CASSRNREGNNQPQHF
cdr3_nt: TGTGCCAGCTCTCGTAACAGGGAGGGAAACAATCAGCCCCAGCATTTT

v_call: TRBV5-1
clone_size: NA
j_call: TRBJ1-3
d_call: TRBD1
cdr3_aa: CASSSTGVAGNTIYF
cdr3_nt: TGCGCCAGCAGCTCGACAGGGGTTGCTGGAAACACCATATATTTT

v_call: TRBV6-5
clone_size: NA
j_call: TRBJ1-1
d_call: NA
cdr3_aa: CASSYMGHWNTEAFF
cdr3_nt: TGTGCCAGCAGTTACATGGGACATTGGAACACTGAAGCTTTCTTT

v_call: TRBV25-1
clone_size: NA
j_call: TRBJ1-1
d_call: TRBD1
cdr3_aa: CASSEDETGWNTEAFF
cdr3_nt: TGTGCCAGCAGCGAAGACGAGACAGGGTGGAACACTGAAGCTTTCTTT

v_call: TRBV25-1
clone_size: NA
j_call: TRBJ2-7
d_call: NA
cdr3_aa: CASSPQASSYEQYF
cdr3_nt: TGTGCCAGCAGTCCCCAGGCTAGCTCCTACGAGCAGTACTTC

v_call: TRBV2
clone_size: NA
j_call: TRBJ1-2
d_call: TRBD1
cdr3_aa: CASSPGQGIRGVYGYTF
cdr3_nt: TGTGCCAGCAGTCCGGGACAGGGGATTAGGGGAGTCTATGGCTACACCTTC

v_call: TRBV7-9
clone_size: once
j_call: TRBJ1-6
d_call: NA
cdr3_aa: CASSLLRSPLHF
cdr3_nt: TGTGCCAGCAGCTTATTGAGATCACCCCTCCACTTT

v_call: TRBV7-9
clone_size: NA
j_call: TRBJ1-2
d_call: NA
cdr3_aa: CASSLSGALNYGYTF
cdr3_nt: TGTGCCAGCAGCTTATCCGGCGCACTTAACTATGGCTACACCTTC

v_call: TRBV20-1
clone_size: NA
j_call: TRBJ1-2
d_call: NA
cdr3_aa: CSAKGYGYTF
cdr3_nt: TGCAGTGCTAAAGGGTATGGCTACACCTTC